Shown below are 24 T cell receptor beta chains from a single sample sequenced in a study of T cell repertoires in cytomegalovirus infection. In TCRdb, the reads were re-called with MiXCR into one record per CDR3 protein. The sample includes more than 650,000 distinct CDR3 sequences, 35% of them seen just once. The sample comprised PBMCs. The receptors were sampled from a human donor in good health (CMV status not recorded). Some clones in this sample may be carry-over from other donors' samples.

This chain links TRBV20-1 with TRBJ2-7; 8 bases align to TRBD2. Germline V lookup: CDR1 DFQATT, CDR2 SNEGSKA (reference sequence). This CDR3 is built from 16 residues. Losses at the gene ends were 7 bases for V and 7 bases for J; bases not matched to a gene: 21. CDR3 DNA sequence: TGCAGTGGGTGGCGGGAGGCCCTTGGGGTTACTCGTGAGCAGTACTTC. It specifies CSGWREALGVTREQYF.

Many counts were recorded for this clonotype. This chain uses TRBV7-2 with TRBJ2-1; TRBD2 matches 7 bases. The germline V gene encodes CDR1 SGHTA and CDR2 FQGNSA. J lost 4 bases, V lost 2 bases, and 17 bases had no gene match. The CDR3 is made up of 19 amino acids. The CDR3 nucleotides read TGTGCCAGCAGCTTAAGTGGCCGGGTGGCGGGACTAATTTACAATGAGCAGTTCTTC. This translates into CASSLSGRVAGLIYNEQFF.

The gene calls are TRBV28 and TRBJ2-1; 11 nucleotides agree with TRBD2. V gave up 3 bases and J gave up 3 bases; unmatched junction bases: 7. Germline CDR1 and CDR2: MDHEN and SYDVKM. There are 17 residues in the CDR3. The CDR3 coding sequence is TGTGCCAGCAGTTTCCCCGGACTAGCGGGTGACTACAATGAGCAGTTCTTC. Translation gives CASSFPGLAGDYNEQFF.

This clonotype turned up a few times. This chain links TRBV20-1 with TRBJ2-7, with TRBD2 identical over 10 bases. V lost 4 bases and J lost 1; bases outside the gene matches: 7. This CDR3 has 15 amino acids. Germline V lookup: CDR1 DFQATT, CDR2 SNEGSKA (reference sequence). The CDR3 reads CSATPLAGDSYEQYF. As DNA, the CDR3 is TGCAGTGCTACCCCCCTAGCGGGAGATTCCTACGAGCAGTACTTC.

J is TRBJ2-3 and V is TRBV20-1; maybe TRBD1 (6 bases). The V gene's germline CDR1 is DFQATT and CDR2 SNEGSKA (reference sequence). The CDR3 spans 12 residues. The CDR3 DNA reads as TGCAGAGGCCGTCACGGGACAAATACGCAGTATTTT. It specifies CRGRHGTNTQYF.

V is TRBV6-1 and J is TRBJ1-6, with no clear D. The V and J ends lost 4 bases and 6 bases respectively, with 16 bases between them. The CDR3 is 16 amino acids. CDR1 MNHNS and CDR2 SASEGT come from the germline V gene. The CDR3 DNA is TGTGCCAGCAGTGCGCCGCGGAGGCAGGCTAATTCACCCCTCCACTTT. Amino acids: CASSAPRRQANSPLHF.

The chain has TRBV6-1 and TRBJ1-2; D might be TRBD1 (6 bases). Trimming left V 10 bases short and J 2 bases short, with 23 bases between. This CDR3 has 16 residues. Looked up from germline, CDR1 is MNHNS and CDR2 is SASEGT. CDR3 sequence (DNA): TGTGCCACCAACCAAGGGGGACTCGCGGGAAACTATGGCTACACCTTC. It yields the protein CATNQGGLAGNYGYTF.

This clonotype was seen a few times. The chain uses TRBV7-6 and TRBJ2-2; possible D gene TRBD1, 6 bases. The CDR3 runs 14 residues. V shed 5 bases and J shed 9 bases, with 16 bases lying between them. The germline gives CDR1 SGHVS, CDR2 FNYEAQ. The CDR3 nucleotides are TGTGCCAGCAGCCAGACAGGTAGTCGCCGGGAGCTGTTTTTT. This gives the protein CASSQTGSRRELFF. The entire variable domain, with the rest obtained from reference TRBV7-6 and TRBJ2-2, is as follows: GAGVSQSPRYKVTKRGQDVALRCDPISGHVSLYWYRQALGQGPEFLTYFNYEAQQDKSGLPNDRFSAERPEGSISTLTIQRTEQRDSAMYRCASSQTGSRRELFFGEGSRLTVL.

Concerning this clonotype itself: One end of the junction fails to match germline, which may point to a read error. The chain couples TRBV7-7 to TRBJ2-1, with D uncertain. Per germline, CDR1 SSHAT and CDR2 FNYEAQ (reference sequence). The CDR3 totals 13 residues. CDR3 protein: CASSYGPNYEPLF. For the CDR3, the DNA is TGTGCTAGCAGCTACGGGCCAAACTATGAGCCGTTATTC.

The V call is TRBV27, the J call TRBJ1-4; 8 nucleotides align to TRBD1. Trimming took 6 bases from V and 0 from J; bases not matched to a gene: 6. CDR3 length equals 16 residues. From germline, CDR1 is MNHEY and CDR2 SMNVEV (reference sequence). The CDR3 DNA follows: TGTGCCAGCAGGCGTGGACAGGGTGCAACTAATGAAAAACTGTTTTTT. Translated, it gives CASRRGQGATNEKLFF.

V and J are TRBV7-2 and TRBJ2-2, with D tentatively TRBD1 or TRBD2 (5 bases each). The germline V and J ends were trimmed by 5 bases and 6 bases, with 13 bases remaining between them. Germline V gene data show CDR1 as SGHTA and CDR2 as FQGNSA. This CDR3 region has 14 residues. CDR3 amino acids: CASSIGVGAGELFF. Here the CDR3 DNA reads TGTGCCAGCAGCATAGGGGTCGGGGCCGGGGAGCTGTTTTTT.

The rearrangement links TRBV12-3 or TRBV12-4 to TRBJ2-1, with 16 bases aligning to TRBD2. The ends lost 6 bases at V and 6 bases at J; junction bases unmatched: 8. CDR3 length: 17 residues. The CDR3 region is CASRNSGTSGRGNEQFF. The DNA of the CDR3 is TGTGCCAGCAGGAACTCCGGGACTAGCGGGAGGGGCAATGAGCAGTTCTTC.

The CDR3 nucleotides read TGTGCCAGTAAGGAGGGCACAAGGACCTATGGCTACACCTTC. Its translation is CASKEGTRTYGYTF. The J gene is TRBJ1-2, the V gene TRBV19; D gene ambiguous. CDR1 LNHDA and CDR2 SQIVND come from the germline V gene (reference sequence). This CDR3 spans 14 amino acids. Between the trimmed V and J ends, which lost 7 bases and 4 bases, there was a span of 16 bases. The variable domain in full, with the rest retrieved from reference TRBV19 and TRBJ1-2, is DGGITQSPKYLFRKEGQNVTLSCEQNLNHDAMYWYRQDPGQGLRLIYYSQIVNDFQKGDIAEGYSVSREKKESFPLTVTSAQKNPTAFYLCASKEGTRTYGYTFGSGTRLTVV.

About this clonotype: At one boundary the junction diverges from the germline segment, which might be a read error. The V gene is TRBV4-3, the J gene TRBJ2-7; D is undetermined. The CDR3 is 14 residues long. In germline, CDR1 is LGHNA, CDR2 YSLEER. The CDR3 reads CASRQDGLISEQYF. For the CDR3, the DNA is TGCGCCAGCAGGCAAGACGGTTTGATTTCCGAGCAGTACTTC.

This clonotype was picked up many times. CDR3 protein: CASSFHREGTEAFF. CDR3 DNA: TGTGCCAGCAGCTTCCACAGGGAGGGCACTGAAGCTTTCTTT. The gene calls are TRBV7-2 and TRBJ1-1; D is possibly TRBD1 (6 bases). The CDR3 spans 14 residues. Trimming shortened V by 3 bases and J by 4 bases, and 12 bases separated the two germline ends. Germline CDR1 is SGHTA and CDR2 is FQGNSA.

A few counts support this clonotype. The CDR3 sequence: CASSLGQGFSEAFF. CDR3 DNA: TGTGCCAGCAGCTTAGGCCAAGGGTTCAGTGAAGCTTTCTTT. The chain is built from TRBV7-9 and TRBJ1-1; unclear D gene. Germline CDR1 SEHNR, CDR2 FQNEAQ (reference sequence). CDR3 size: 14 residues. V was cut by 1 base and J by 7 bases, with 13 bases left in between.

A few counts support this clonotype. J is TRBJ1-2 and V is TRBV24-1; 9 bases fit TRBD1. The V gene end was trimmed by 4 bases and the J gene end by 3 bases; junction bases not matched to a gene: 5. CDR1 and CDR2 (germline): KGHDR, SFDVKD. The CDR3 length is 15 residues. Here the CDR3 reads CATSDRTGVDYGYTF. The CDR3 DNA follows: TGTGCCACCAGTGACCGGACAGGGGTTGACTATGGCTACACCTTC.

The chain recombines TRBV30 with TRBJ1-5; D is unclear. Between the trimmed V and J ends, which lost 2 bases and 8 bases, there was a span of 13 bases. Germline V gene lookup returns CDR1 GTSNPN and CDR2 SVGIG (reference sequence). The CDR3 is 13 amino acids. The CDR3 coding sequence is TGTGCCTGGAGTCTGAGCATGTCCGAGCCCCAGCATTTT. Translated, it gives CAWSLSMSEPQHF.

This clonotype was seen ten or more times. The chain links TRBV7-2 to TRBJ2-3; tentatively, D is TRBD1 (6 bases). The length of the CDR3 is 15 residues. V lost 3 bases to trimming and J lost 0 bases, with 10 bases between them. Germline values: CDR1 SGHTA, CDR2 FQGNSA. The CDR3 sequence is CASSFGQISTDTQYF. CDR3 sequence (DNA): TGTGCCAGCAGCTTCGGACAGATTAGCACAGATACGCAGTATTTT.

This rearrangement joins TRBV14 to TRBJ2-2; the D gene is possibly TRBD1 (5 bases). CDR3 length: 13 amino acids. The germline gives CDR1 SGHDN, CDR2 FVKESK. V was trimmed by 6 bases and J by 5 bases, leaving 10 bases between them. The CDR3 sequence is CASRNRLTGELFF. The CDR3 nucleotides read TGTGCCAGCAGAAACAGGCTTACCGGGGAGCTGTTTTTT.

This clonotype was observed a handful of times. This chain connects TRBV19 to TRBJ2-1, with TRBD2 matching over 10 bases. The CDR3 is made up of 17 amino acids. The germline V gene has CDR1 LNHDA and CDR2 SQIVND (reference sequence). V was pared by 2 bases and J by 3 bases, with 7 bases of the junction left unmatched. The CDR3 is CASSIRLAGESYNEQFF. As DNA, the CDR3 is TGTGCCAGTAGTATACGCCTAGCGGGAGAAAGCTACAATGAGCAGTTCTTC. The full variable domain, in which reference TRBV19 and TRBJ2-1 provide the parts outside the CDR3, is DGGITQSPKYLFRKEGQNVTLSCEQNLNHDAMYWYRQDPGQGLRLIYYSQIVNDFQKGDIAEGYSVSREKKESFPLTVTSAQKNPTAFYLCASSIRLAGESYNEQFFGPGTRLTVL.

V is TRBV28 and J is TRBJ2-2; 13 bases agree with TRBD2. There are 18 residues in the CDR3. CDR1 is MDHEN and CDR2 is SYDVKM in the germline V gene. Germline trimming cut 1 base from V and 5 bases from J; bases unmatched to any gene: 7. CDR3 nucleotide sequence: TGTGCCAGCAGTTTATTACTAGCGGGGGGGCCGGGGACCGGGGAGCTGTTTTTT. Its translation: CASSLLLAGGPGTGELFF.

This chain connects TRBV4-1 to TRBJ1-1, with a possible D match to TRBD1 (5 bases). V was shortened by 0 bases and J by 0 bases, with 8 bases between the two germline ends. Germline values: CDR1 MGHRA, CDR2 YSYEKL. The CDR3 length is 15 residues. As DNA, the CDR3 is TGCGCCAGCAGCCAAGAGACAGTAATGAACACTGAAGCTTTCTTT. This gives the protein CASSQETVMNTEAFF.

This rearrangement joins TRBV19 to TRBJ1-5; no definite D call. In germline, CDR1 is LNHDA, CDR2 SQIVND (reference sequence). CDR3 length: 15 amino acids. V gave up 3 bases and J gave up 4 bases, with 13 bases separating them. The CDR3 reads CASSIPTHYNQPQHF. The CDR3 region has the DNA TGTGCCAGTAGTATCCCGACACACTATAATCAGCCCCAGCATTTT.